Below are 14 T cell receptor beta chains sequenced from a single sample in a study of human T cells and chemical hapten exposure (dated by TCRdb to about 2021). The time point label, read with the paper, signifies: pre-sensitization, week 0. The sample's treatment or condition label, decoded: therapeutic diphenylcyclopropenone sensitization with weekly scalp DPC. Library preparation used RACE. Instrument on record: NextSeq 500. TCRdb handled the public reads itself, with Q25 trimming in fastp and clone calling in MiXCR, and kept productive beta chains. Identical CDR3 protein sequences are pooled into one entry, listed with their most common genes and DNA. Within this sample are 150,000 to 200,000 distinct CDR3 sequences, with just under 30% of them counted one time only. The biggest ten clones account for 2.9% of the sample. This material consisted of whole blood, taken in connection with sensitization to the hapten diphenylcyclopropenone (DPC). The receptors derive from a woman aged 25-40 years with alopecia areata. Some clones in this sample may be carry-over from other donors' samples.

The V and J genes are TRBV20-1 and TRBJ2-7; D unclear. This CDR3 is built from 12 residues. Germline V gives CDR1 DFQATT, CDR2 SNEGSKA (reference sequence). V shed 3 bases and J shed 5 bases, with 11 bases lying between them. The DNA of the CDR3 is TGCAGTGCTAGGGGAAATGGTGACGAGCAGTACTTC. Its protein is CSARGNGDEQYF.

This clonotype has just a few counts. This chain's CDR3 is CASSHPLGSGPYNEQFF. The CDR3 nucleotides read TGTGCCAGCAGCCACCCTCTCGGGTCTGGCCCCTACAATGAGCAGTTCTTC. The J gene is TRBJ2-1, the V gene TRBV7-6; D is uncertain. V dropped 5 bases and J dropped 2 bases, with 19 bases sitting between them. Germline-derived CDR1 and CDR2 are SGHVS and FNYEAQ. The CDR3 runs 17 residues.

Only a few counts were recorded for this clonotype. V is TRBV30 and J is TRBJ1-4; D may be TRBD1 (5 bases). The V end was cut by 1 base, the J end by 8 bases, with 17 bases between. CDR1 is GTSNPN and CDR2 is SVGIG in the germline V gene (reference sequence). The CDR3 totals 15 residues. The CDR3 sequence: CAWSGRGAGGEKLFF. CDR3 DNA sequence: TGTGCCTGGAGTGGGAGAGGGGCCGGGGGGGAAAAACTGTTTTTT. The variable domain in full, with the rest retrieved from reference TRBV30 and TRBJ1-4, is SQTIHQWPATLVQPVGSPLSLECTVEGTSNPNLYWYRQAAGRGLQLLFYSVGIGQISSEVPQNLSASRPQDRQFILSSKKLLLSDSGFYLCAWSGRGAGGEKLFFGSGTQLSVL.

This clonotype was seen a handful of times. The chain employs TRBV2 and TRBJ2-2; tentative D call: TRBD2 (6 bases). CDR3 length: 15 amino acids. Per germline, CDR1 SNHLY and CDR2 FYNNEI. V lost 4 bases to trimming and J lost 1 base, with 10 bases between them. CDR3: CASSVGGLNTGELFF. As DNA, the CDR3 is TGTGCCAGCAGTGTCGGAGGGCTGAACACCGGGGAGCTGTTTTTT.

This clonotype was counted a few times. The chain links TRBV27 to TRBJ2-1; a weak D match, TRBD1 (5 bases). Per the germline V gene, CDR1 is MNHEY and CDR2 is SMNVEV (reference sequence). The CDR3 has 16 amino acids. V lost 2 bases to trimming and J lost 2 bases, with 13 bases between them. CDR3 loop: CASSLRQFPTYNEQFF. Written as DNA, the CDR3 is TGTGCCAGCAGTTTAAGACAGTTTCCCACCTACAATGAGCAGTTCTTC.

This clonotype was seen more than once but under ten times. V is TRBV10-3 and J is TRBJ2-3; either TRBD1 or TRBD2 may fit D (5 bases each). The CDR3 contains 16 residues. Germline CDR1 and CDR2: ENHRY and SYGVKD. Trimming pared 0 bases from V and 5 bases from J, leaving 15 bases between. The CDR3 DNA reads as TGTGCCATCAGTGAGTCCCGGGGCCAAATAGTAGATACGCAGTATTTT. Encoded protein: CAISESRGQIVDTQYF.

V usage is TRBV7-9 and J usage is TRBJ2-1, with TRBD2 matching over 8 bases. V shed 5 bases and J 7 bases; nucleotides not matched to a gene: 10. The CDR3 runs to 15 residues. Looked up from germline, CDR1 is SEHNR and CDR2 is FQNEAQ (reference sequence). The CDR3 spells CASSLAGTRKNEQFF. CDR3 nucleotide sequence: TGTGCCAGCAGCCTCGCCGGGACTAGGAAAAATGAGCAGTTCTTC. Supplemented by reference TRBV7-9 and TRBJ2-1, the full variable domain reads DTGVSQNPRHKITKRGQNVTFRCDPISEHNRLYWYRQTLGQGPEFLTYFQNEAQLEKSRLLSDRFSAERPKGSFSTLEIQRTEQGDSAMYLCASSLAGTRKNEQFFGPGTRLTVL.

This clonotype was counted between two and nine times. The chain recombines TRBV9 with TRBJ1-3; no firm D call. Trimming removed 0 bases at V and 0 bases at J, with 7 bases between. The CDR3 is made up of 15 amino acids. CDR1 is SGDLS, CDR2 YYNGEE, per germline. In nucleotides, the CDR3 is TGTGCCAGCAGCGTAGGCGTCAGCTCTGGAAACACCATATATTTT. Translation gives CASSVGVSSGNTIYF.

This clonotype was counted a few times. The V call is TRBV6-2 or TRBV6-3, the J call TRBJ1-1, with 10 bases matching TRBD1. Trimming took 8 bases from V and 0 from J; bases not matched to a gene: 12. Germline V gene data show CDR1 as MNHEY and CDR2 as SVGEGT. The CDR3 extends over 17 amino acids. The CDR3 region has the DNA TGTGCCAGCGCAAAACCCGGACAGGGGGTCATGAACACTGAAGCTTTCTTT. This translates into CASAKPGQGVMNTEAFF.

The V call is TRBV29-1, the J call TRBJ1-2; D unclear. CDR3 length: 11 amino acids. Trimming took off 4 bases at V and 9 bases at J, with 12 bases between the two ends. Germline CDR1 is SQVTM and CDR2 is ANQGSEA. The CDR3 sequence is CSVVGSGSYTF. DNA of the CDR3: TGCAGCGTTGTAGGGTCGGGGAGCTACACCTTC.

This chain connects TRBV20-1 to TRBJ1-5; the D is unclear. V lost 2 bases and J lost 2, with 4 bases in between. This CDR3 has 12 amino acids. From germline, CDR1 is DFQATT and CDR2 SNEGSKA (reference sequence). The CDR3 sequence is CSARKGNQPQHF. In DNA form, the CDR3 reads TGCAGTGCTAGAAAGGGCAATCAGCCCCAGCATTTT.

This clonotype was seen more than once but under ten times. This chain uses TRBV11-1 with TRBJ2-1; 7 bases line up with TRBD2. J lost 7 bases, V lost 3 bases, and 9 bases had no gene match. Germline CDR1 is SGHAT and CDR2 is FQDESV (reference sequence). The CDR3 covers 15 residues. The CDR3 region is CASSFAGGSINEQFF. CDR3 coding DNA: TGTGCCAGCAGCTTCGCGGGCGGGAGTATAAATGAGCAGTTCTTC.

V gene TRBV25-1 combines with J gene TRBJ2-1, with TRBD2 matching 12 bases. This CDR3 is built from 16 residues. Germline CDR1 MGHDK, CDR2 SYGVNS. The trim removed 3 bases at V and 9 bases at J, leaving 9 bases unmatched. CDR3 protein: CASSDETSGGPREQFF. In DNA form, the CDR3 reads TGTGCCAGCAGTGACGAGACTAGCGGGGGACCACGTGAGCAGTTCTTC.

This rearrangement joins TRBV6-6 to TRBJ1-2; tentatively, D is TRBD1 (6 bases). Germline values: CDR1 MNHNY, CDR2 SVGAGI (reference sequence). V lost 10 bases to trimming and J lost 8 bases, with 26 bases between them. CDR3 length: 15 amino acids. As DNA, the CDR3 is TGTGCCATCCAACTATACAGGGTAGAGGTTGGCGGCTACACCTTC. Translated: CAIQLYRVEVGGYTF.